This T cell receptor (beta chain) was documented in a study of cytomegalovirus exposure and HLA in healthy donors. CDR1 is SEHNR and CDR2 is FQNEAQ in the germline V gene (reference sequence). This CDR3 is built from 14 residues. Trimming at V came to 5 bases and at J to 0 bases, leaving 4 bases not matched to a gene. 60 Vbeta and 13 Jbeta primers were used in PCR. Assay: immunoSEQ multiplex PCR; the TCRdb copy retains only in-frame clones and omits some. The sample shows 150,000 to 180,000 clones, nearly 80% of them seen only once. The sequenced sample consisted of PBMCs. The TCR originated in a man between 25 and 39 years old in good health and CMV-seropositive. This chain uses TRBV7-9 with TRBJ2-7, with TRBD2 identical over 7 bases. The CDR3 here is CASSIREGSYEQYF. The CDR3 bases are TGTGCCAGCAGCATCAGGGAGGGCTCCTACGAGCAGTACTTC.